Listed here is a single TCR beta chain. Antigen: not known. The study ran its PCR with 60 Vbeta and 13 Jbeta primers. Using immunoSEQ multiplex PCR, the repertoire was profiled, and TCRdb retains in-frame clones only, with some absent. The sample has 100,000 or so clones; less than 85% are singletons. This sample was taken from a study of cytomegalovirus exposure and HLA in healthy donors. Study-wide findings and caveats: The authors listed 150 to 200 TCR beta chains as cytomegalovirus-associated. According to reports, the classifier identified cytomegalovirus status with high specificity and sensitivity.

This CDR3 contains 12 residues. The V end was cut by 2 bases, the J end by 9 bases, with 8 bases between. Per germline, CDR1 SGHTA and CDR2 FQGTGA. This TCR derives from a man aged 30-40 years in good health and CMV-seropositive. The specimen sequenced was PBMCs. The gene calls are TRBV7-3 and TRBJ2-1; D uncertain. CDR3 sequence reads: CASSLSRGEQFF. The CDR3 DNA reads TGTGCCAGCAGCTTATCTCGCGGTGAGCAGTTCTTC.